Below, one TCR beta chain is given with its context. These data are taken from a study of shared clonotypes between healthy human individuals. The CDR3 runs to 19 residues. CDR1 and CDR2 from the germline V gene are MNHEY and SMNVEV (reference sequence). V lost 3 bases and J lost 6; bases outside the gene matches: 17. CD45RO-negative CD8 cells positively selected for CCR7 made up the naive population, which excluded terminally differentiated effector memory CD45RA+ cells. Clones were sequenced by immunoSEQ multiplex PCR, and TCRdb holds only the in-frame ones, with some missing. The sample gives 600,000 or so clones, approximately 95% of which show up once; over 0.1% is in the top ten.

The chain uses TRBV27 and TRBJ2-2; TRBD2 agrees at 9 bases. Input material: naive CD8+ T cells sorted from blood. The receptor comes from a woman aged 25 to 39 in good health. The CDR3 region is CASSFGGGASGIEAGELFF. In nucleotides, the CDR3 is TGTGCCAGCAGTTTTGGGGGTGGGGCTAGCGGGATCGAGGCCGGGGAGCTGTTTTTT.